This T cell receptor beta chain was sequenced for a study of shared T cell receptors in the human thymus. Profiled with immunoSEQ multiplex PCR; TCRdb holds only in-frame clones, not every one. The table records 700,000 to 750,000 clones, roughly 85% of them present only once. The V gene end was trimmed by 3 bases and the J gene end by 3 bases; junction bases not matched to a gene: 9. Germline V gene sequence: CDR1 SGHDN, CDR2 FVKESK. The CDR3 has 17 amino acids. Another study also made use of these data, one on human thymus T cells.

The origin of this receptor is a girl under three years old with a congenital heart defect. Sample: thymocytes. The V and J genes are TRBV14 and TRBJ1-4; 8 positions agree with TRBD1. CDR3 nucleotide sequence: TGTGCCAGCAGCCAGGGACCCGACAGGGGCCCTAATGAAAAACTGTTTTTT. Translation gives CASSQGPDRGPNEKLFF.